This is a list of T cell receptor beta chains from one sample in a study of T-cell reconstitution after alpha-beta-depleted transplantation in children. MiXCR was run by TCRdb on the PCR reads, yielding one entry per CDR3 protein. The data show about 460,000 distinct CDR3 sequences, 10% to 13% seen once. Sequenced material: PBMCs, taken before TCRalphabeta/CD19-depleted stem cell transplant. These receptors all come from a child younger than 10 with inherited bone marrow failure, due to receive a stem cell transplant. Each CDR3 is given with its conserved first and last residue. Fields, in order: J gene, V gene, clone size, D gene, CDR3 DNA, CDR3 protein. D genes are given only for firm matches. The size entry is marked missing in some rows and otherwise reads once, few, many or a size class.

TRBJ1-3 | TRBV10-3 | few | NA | TGTGCCATCAGTGCCACGGGGGGGCCTAGAAACACCATATATTTT | CAISATGGPRNTIYF
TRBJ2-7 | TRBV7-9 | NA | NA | TGTGCCAGCAGCTTATCACGTGGGAGAGACGAGCAGTACTTC | CASSLSRGRDEQYF
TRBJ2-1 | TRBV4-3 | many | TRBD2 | TGCGCCAGCAGCCAAGATCGAGGACTAGCGGGAGTGTTATGGAATGAGCAGTTCTTC | CASSQDRGLAGVLWNEQFF
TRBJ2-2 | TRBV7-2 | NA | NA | TGTGCCAGCAGCCCCCGGCAGGGGAGCACCGGGGAGCTGTTTTTT | CASSPRQGSTGELFF
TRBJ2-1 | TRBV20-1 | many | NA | TGCAGTGCTAGAGGTGGTCACTCATACAATGAGCAGTTCTTC | CSARGGHSYNEQFF
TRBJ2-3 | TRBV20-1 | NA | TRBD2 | TGCAGTGCTAGTTTGACTAGCGGGAGTGGGCATACGCAGTATTTT | CSASLTSGSGHTQYF
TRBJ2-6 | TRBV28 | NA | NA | TGTGCCAGCAGTCGGTTACCTACCTCTGGGGCCAACGTCCTGACTTTC | CASSRLPTSGANVLTF
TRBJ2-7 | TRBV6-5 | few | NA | TGTGCCAGCAGTTACTCGCGGGCTCAGGACGAGCAGTACTTC | CASSYSRAQDEQYF
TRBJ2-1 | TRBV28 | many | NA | TGTGCCAGCAGTTTGGTAGGAGTCTCCTACAATGAGCAGTTCTTC | CASSLVGVSYNEQFF
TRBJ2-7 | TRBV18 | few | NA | TGTGCCAGCTCACCGTTGGGACGCATATCCTACGAGCAGTACTTC | CASSPLGRISYEQYF
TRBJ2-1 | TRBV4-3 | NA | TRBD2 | TGCGCCAGCAGCCAAGTGCGGGAGGGCCGGAGGAATGAGCAGTTCTTC | CASSQVREGRRNEQFF
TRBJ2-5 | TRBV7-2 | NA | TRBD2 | TGTGCCAGCAGCAGGACTAGCGGGATTCAAGAGACCCAGTACTTC | CASSRTSGIQETQYF
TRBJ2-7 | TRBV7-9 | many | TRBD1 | TGTGCCAGCAGCTCAAGGGTGCAGGGGGTATACGAGCAGTACTTC | CASSSRVQGVYEQYF
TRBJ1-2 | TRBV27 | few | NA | TGTGCCAGCAGTTTCCAGGTTACAGGCCCTGGCTACACCTTC | CASSFQVTGPGYTF
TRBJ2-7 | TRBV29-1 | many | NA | TGCAGCGTTGTGTCCCCACGGGAGACCTACGAGCAGTACTTC | CSVVSPRETYEQYF
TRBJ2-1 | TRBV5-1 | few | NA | TGCGCCAGCAGGGCACAGGGTGTGGGGGAAGACAATGAGCAGTTCTTC | CASRAQGVGEDNEQFF
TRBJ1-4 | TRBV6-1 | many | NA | TGTGCCAGCGCAATGGGCAGGGCGATTTGGGGTGAAAAACTGTTTTTT | CASAMGRAIWGEKLFF
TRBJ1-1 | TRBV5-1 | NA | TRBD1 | TGCGCCAGCAGCTCGACAGGGTTGCGCACTGAAGCTTTCTTT | CASSSTGLRTEAFF
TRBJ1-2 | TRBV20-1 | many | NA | TGCAGTGCTAGCCAGAGAAGGGACTATGGCTACACCTTC | CSASQRRDYGYTF
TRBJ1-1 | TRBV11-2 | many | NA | TGTGCCAGCAGCTGGGAACAGCGCGCTGAAGCTTTCTTT | CASSWEQRAEAFF
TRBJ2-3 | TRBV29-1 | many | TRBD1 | TGCAGCGTTTCCAGGGGGAACACAGATACGCAGTATTTT | CSVSRGNTDTQYF
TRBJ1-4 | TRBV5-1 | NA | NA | TGCGCCAGCAGCTACCTCGGAGGCTTTAATGAAAAACTGTTTTTT | CASSYLGGFNEKLFF
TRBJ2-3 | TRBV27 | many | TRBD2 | TGTGCCAGCAGTTTAATGTTAGCGGGAGGGCCCGATACGCAGTATTTT | CASSLMLAGGPDTQYF
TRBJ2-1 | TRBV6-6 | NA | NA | TGTGCCAGCAGTACCACGCGGTACAATGAGCAGTTCTTC | CASSTTRYNEQFF
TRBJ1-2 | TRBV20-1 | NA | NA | TGCAGTGCTAGGGGAACAGGGTTTGGAGATGGCTACACCTTC | CSARGTGFGDGYTF
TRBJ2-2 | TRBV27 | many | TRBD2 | TGTGCCAGCAGTTTATTAGGCGGGAGGGGTTCCGGGGAGCTGTTTTTT | CASSLLGGRGSGELFF
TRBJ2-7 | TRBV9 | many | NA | TGTGCCAGCAGCGTAGGGCTTGTGACAGAGTACGAGCAGTACTTC | CASSVGLVTEYEQYF
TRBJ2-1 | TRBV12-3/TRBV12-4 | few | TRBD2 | TGTGCCAGCAGTCGTCGGACTAGTTTTTACAATGAGCAGTTCTTC | CASSRRTSFYNEQFF
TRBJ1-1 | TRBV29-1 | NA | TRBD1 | TGCAGCGTTCTGGACAGGGGGCTTTTCGGCACTGAAGCTTTCTTT | CSVLDRGLFGTEAFF
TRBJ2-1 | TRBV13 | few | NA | TGTGCCAGCAGCTTAGAGTGGGGTGAGCAGTTCTTC | CASSLEWGEQFF
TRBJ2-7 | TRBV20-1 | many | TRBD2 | TGCAGTGCTAGAGACAGAAGCGGGAGAGGCTACGAGCAGTACTTC | CSARDRSGRGYEQYF
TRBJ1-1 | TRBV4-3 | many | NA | TGCGCCAGCAGCCAATTGGGGGGCCCTGAAGCTTTCTTT | CASSQLGGPEAFF
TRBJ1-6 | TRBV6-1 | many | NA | TGTGCCAGCACCACCCGGGGCGACACCAATAATTCACCCCTCCACTTT | CASTTRGDTNNSPLHF
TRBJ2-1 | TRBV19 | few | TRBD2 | TGTGCCAGTAGTTGGGGGACTAGCAATGAGCAGTTCTTC | CASSWGTSNEQFF
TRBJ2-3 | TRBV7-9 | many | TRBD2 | TGTGCCAGCAGCTTCATTGGCGGGAGGAACGCAGATACGCAGTATTTT | CASSFIGGRNADTQYF
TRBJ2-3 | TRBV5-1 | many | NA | TGCGCCAGCAGCTTGGAGTTACCAGATACGCAGTATTTT | CASSLELPDTQYF
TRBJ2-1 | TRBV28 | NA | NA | TGTGCCAGCAGTAAACTAGGGATCCCCAATGAGCAGTTCTTC | CASSKLGIPNEQFF
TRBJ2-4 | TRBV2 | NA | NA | TGTGCCAGCAGCTCCTCCCGGCAGGTGGAAAACATTCAGTACTTC | CASSSSRQVENIQYF
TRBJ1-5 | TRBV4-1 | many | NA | TGCGCCGCAAGCCCTATCGAGGGTCAGCCCCAGCATTTT | CAASPIEGQPQHF
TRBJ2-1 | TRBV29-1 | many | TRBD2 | TGCAGCGTTGATGCTAGCGGGAGGTACCATGAGCAGTTCTTC | CSVDASGRYHEQFF
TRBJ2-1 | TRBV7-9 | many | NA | TGTGCCAGCAGCTTAGACCTGCGGAATGAGCAGTTCTTC | CASSLDLRNEQFF
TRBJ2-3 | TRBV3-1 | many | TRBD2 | TGTGCCAGCAGCCCGGGGACTAGCCCAGATACGCAGTATTTT | CASSPGTSPDTQYF
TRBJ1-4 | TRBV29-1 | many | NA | TGCAGCGCTGGGACGTACGGTATTGAAAAACTGTTTTTT | CSAGTYGIEKLFF
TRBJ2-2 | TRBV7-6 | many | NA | TGTGCCAGCAGCTTAGTTGGAGGGGACACCGGGGAGCTGTTTTTT | CASSLVGGDTGELFF
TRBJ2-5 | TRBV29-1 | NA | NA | TGCAGCGTTGAAGGGCGACTCCTCCAAGAGACCCAGTACTTC | CSVEGRLLQETQYF
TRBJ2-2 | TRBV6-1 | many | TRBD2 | TGTGCCAGCAGCCCTGGGACTAGCGGGAGAAGGGGGGAGCTGTTTTTT | CASSPGTSGRRGELFF
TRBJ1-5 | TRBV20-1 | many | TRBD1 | TGCAGTGTGATACAGGGGGCCAATCAGCCCCAGCATTTT | CSVIQGANQPQHF
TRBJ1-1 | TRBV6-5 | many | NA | TGTGCCAGCAGTTACCCCCCCTTACAGGGTTACACTGAAGCTTTCTTT | CASSYPPLQGYTEAFF
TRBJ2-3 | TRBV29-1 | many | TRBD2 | TGCAGCGTTATCCTAGCGGGAGTCGCAGATACGCAGTATTTT | CSVILAGVADTQYF
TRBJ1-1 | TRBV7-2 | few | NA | TGTGCCAGCAGCTTAGTCGGGGCAGGACTGAACACTGAAGCTTTCTTT | CASSLVGAGLNTEAFF